This T cell receptor beta chain came from a study of blood T cell repertoires in COVID-19. Study-level information: T cells, B-cell-depleted T cells, or PBMCs provided the cDNA or gDNA that served as material.

Assay used: immunoSEQ multiplex PCR; TCRdb lists only in-frame clones, some missing. The sample lists 300,000 or so clones, about nine tenths occurring once. Germline V gene data show CDR1 as LNHNV and CDR2 as YYDKDF (reference sequence). The CDR3 length is 13 residues. V lost 7 bases, J lost 1 base, and 10 bases lay in between. The origin of this receptor is a woman aged 40 to 55 with acute or convalescent COVID-19. The chain carries TRBV15 and TRBJ1-1; D uncertain. The sample consisted of peripheral blood. The chain's CDR3 is CATTFGQNTEAFF. The CDR3 DNA is TGTGCCACCACCTTTGGGCAGAACACTGAAGCTTTCTTT.